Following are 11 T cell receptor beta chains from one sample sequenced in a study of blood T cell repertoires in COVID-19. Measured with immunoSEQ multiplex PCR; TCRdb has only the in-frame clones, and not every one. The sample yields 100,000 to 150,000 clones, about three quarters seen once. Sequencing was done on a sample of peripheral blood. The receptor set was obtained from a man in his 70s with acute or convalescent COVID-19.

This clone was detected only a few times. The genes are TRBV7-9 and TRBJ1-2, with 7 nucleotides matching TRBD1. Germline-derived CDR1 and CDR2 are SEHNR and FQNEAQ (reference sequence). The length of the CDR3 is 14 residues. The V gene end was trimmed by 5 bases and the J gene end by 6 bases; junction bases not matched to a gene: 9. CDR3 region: CASSIDAGGNGYTF. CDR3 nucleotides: TGTGCCAGCAGCATAGACGCAGGGGGAAATGGCTACACCTTC.

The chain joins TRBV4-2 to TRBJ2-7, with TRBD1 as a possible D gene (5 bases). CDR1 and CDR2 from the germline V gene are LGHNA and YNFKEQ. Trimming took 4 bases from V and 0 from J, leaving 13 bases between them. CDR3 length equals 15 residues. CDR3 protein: CASSRGLLSSYEQYF. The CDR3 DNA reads TGTGCCAGCAGCCGGGGCTTGCTAAGCTCCTACGAGCAGTACTTC.

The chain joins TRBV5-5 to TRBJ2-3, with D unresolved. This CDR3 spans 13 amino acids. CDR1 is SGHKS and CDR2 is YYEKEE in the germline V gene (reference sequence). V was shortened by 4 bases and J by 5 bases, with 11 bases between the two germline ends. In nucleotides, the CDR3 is TGTGCCAGCAGCCCTAGTCCCCGAGATACGCAGTATTTT. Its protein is CASSPSPRDTQYF.

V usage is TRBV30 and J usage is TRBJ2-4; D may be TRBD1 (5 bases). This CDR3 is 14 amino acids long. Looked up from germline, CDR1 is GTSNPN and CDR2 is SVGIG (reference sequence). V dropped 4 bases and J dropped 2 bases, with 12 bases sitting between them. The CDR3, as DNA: TGTGCCTGGAACCCGCAGGGTACCAAAAACATTCAGTACTTC. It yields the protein CAWNPQGTKNIQYF.

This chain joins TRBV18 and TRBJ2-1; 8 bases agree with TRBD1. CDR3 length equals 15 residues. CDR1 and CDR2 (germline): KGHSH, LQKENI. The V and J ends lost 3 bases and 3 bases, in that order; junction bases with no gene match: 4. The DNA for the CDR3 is TGTGCCAGCTCACCTTCGGACAGGGACTACAATGAGCAGTTCTTC. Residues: CASSPSDRDYNEQFF. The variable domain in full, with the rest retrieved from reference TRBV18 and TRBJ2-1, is NAGVMQNPRHLVRRRGQEARLRCSPMKGHSHVYWYRQLPEEGLKFMVYLQKENIIDESGMPKERFSAEFPKEGPSILRIQQVVRGDSAAYFCASSPSDRDYNEQFFGPGTRLTVL.

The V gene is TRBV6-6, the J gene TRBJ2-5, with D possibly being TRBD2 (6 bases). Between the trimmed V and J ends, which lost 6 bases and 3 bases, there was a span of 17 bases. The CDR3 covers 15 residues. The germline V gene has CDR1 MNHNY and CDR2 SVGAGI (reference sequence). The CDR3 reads CASSHPGLAEETQYF. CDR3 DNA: TGTGCCAGCAGCCACCCGGGACTCGCGGAAGAGACCCAGTACTTC.

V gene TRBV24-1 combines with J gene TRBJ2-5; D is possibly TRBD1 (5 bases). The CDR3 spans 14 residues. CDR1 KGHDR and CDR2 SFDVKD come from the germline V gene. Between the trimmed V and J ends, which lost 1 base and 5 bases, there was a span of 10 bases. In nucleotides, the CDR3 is TGTGCCACCAGTGATTTTCAGGGCGCGGAGACCCAGTACTTC. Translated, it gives CATSDFQGAETQYF.

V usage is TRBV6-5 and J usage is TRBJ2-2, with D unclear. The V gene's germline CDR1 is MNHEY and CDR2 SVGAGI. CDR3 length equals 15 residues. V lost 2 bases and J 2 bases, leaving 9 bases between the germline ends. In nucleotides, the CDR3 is TGTGCCAGCAGTTACCTGGCGGTAAACACCGGGGAGCTGTTTTTT. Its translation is CASSYLAVNTGELFF.

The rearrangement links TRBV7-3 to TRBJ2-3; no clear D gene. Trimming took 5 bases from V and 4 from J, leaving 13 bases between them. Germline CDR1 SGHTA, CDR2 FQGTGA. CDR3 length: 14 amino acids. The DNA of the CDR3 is TGTGCCAGCAGCCCCTCTGGAGCTGCAGATACGCAGTATTTT. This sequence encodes CASSPSGAADTQYF.

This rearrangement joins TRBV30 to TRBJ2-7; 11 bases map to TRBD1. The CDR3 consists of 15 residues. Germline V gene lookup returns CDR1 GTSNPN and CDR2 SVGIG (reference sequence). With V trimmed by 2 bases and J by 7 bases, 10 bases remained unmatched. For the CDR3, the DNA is TGTGCCTGGAGTTACGTAGGACAGGGGGCGAAAGAGCAGTACTTC. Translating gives CAWSYVGQGAKEQYF.

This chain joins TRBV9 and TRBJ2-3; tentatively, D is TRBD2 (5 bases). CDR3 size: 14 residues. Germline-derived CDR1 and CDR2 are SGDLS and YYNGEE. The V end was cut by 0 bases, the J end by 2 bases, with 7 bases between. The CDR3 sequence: CASSVVDYTDTQYF. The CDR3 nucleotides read TGTGCCAGCAGCGTAGTTGACTACACAGATACGCAGTATTTT.